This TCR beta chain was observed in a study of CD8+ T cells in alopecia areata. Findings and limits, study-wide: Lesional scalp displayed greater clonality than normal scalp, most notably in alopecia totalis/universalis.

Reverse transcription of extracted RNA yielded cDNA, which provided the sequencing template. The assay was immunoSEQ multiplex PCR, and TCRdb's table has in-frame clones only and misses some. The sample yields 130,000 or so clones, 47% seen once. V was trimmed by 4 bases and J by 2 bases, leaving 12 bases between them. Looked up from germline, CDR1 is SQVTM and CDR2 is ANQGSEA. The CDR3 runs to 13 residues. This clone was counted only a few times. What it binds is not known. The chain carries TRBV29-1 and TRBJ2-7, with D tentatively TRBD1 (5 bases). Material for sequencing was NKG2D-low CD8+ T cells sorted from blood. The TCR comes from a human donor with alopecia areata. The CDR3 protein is CSVAGLGTYEQYF. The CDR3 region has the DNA TGCAGCGTTGCAGGGTTGGGAACCTACGAGCAGTACTTC.